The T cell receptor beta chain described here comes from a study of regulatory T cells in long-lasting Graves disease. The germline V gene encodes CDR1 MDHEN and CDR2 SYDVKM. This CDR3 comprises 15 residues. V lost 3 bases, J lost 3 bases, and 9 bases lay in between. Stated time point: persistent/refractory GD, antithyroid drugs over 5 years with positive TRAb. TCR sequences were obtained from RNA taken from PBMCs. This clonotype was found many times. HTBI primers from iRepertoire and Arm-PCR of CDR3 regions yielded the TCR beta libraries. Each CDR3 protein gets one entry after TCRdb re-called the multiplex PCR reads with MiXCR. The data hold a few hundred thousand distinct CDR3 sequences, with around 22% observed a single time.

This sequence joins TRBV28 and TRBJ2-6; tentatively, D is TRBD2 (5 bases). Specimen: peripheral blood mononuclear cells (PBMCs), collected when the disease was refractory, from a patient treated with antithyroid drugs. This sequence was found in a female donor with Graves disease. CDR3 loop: CASSFGGSGANVLTF. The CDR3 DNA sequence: TGTGCCAGCAGTTTTGGAGGCAGTGGGGCCAACGTCCTGACTTTC.